The 3 T cell receptor beta chains below come from one sample, sequenced in a study of blood T cell repertoires in COVID-19. Produced via immunoSEQ multiplex PCR; TCRdb's table is partial and in-frame only. Of a few hundred thousand clones detected, around 85% appear once; the ten largest clones hold around 20%. The sample comprised PBMCs or T cells enriched from blood (not recorded which). The receptors come from a middle-aged man who had recovered from COVID-19.

The chain employs TRBV30 and TRBJ1-1, with TRBD1 matching over 12 bases. The CDR3 spans 13 residues. V lost 3 bases to trimming and J lost 7 bases; unmatched junction nucleotides: 3. The germline CDR1 and CDR2 sequences are GTSNPN and SVGIG (reference sequence). The CDR3 sequence is CAWRGQGAGEAFF. The CDR3 nucleotides are TGTGCCTGGAGGGGACAGGGGGCCGGTGAAGCTTTCTTT. The whole variable domain, remainder taken from reference TRBV30 and TRBJ1-1, is SQTIHQWPATLVQPVGSPLSLECTVEGTSNPNLYWYRQAAGRGLQLLFYSVGIGQISSEVPQNLSASRPQDRQFILSSKKLLLSDSGFYLCAWRGQGAGEAFFGQGTRLTVV.

V is TRBV9 and J is TRBJ1-6, with D uncertain. CDR1 and CDR2 from the germline V gene are SGDLS and YYNGEE. The CDR3 has 14 amino acids. Trimming took 0 bases from V and 4 from J, leaving 5 bases between them. In nucleotides, the CDR3 is TGTGCCAGCAGCGTAGGGCAGTATAATTCACCCCTCCACTTT. Its protein product is CASSVGQYNSPLHF.

This clone came up once. This chain joins TRBV12-5 and TRBJ2-2, with 9 bases fitting TRBD2. The germline V gene has CDR1 LGHNT and CDR2 FRNRAP. V shed 6 bases and J 2 bases; nucleotides not matched to a gene: 13. The CDR3 has 18 residues. The CDR3 protein is CASGLILRTSDNTGELFF. The CDR3 DNA reads as TGTGCTAGTGGACTTATTTTACGGACTAGCGATAACACCGGGGAGCTGTTTTTT.